This TCR beta chain is drawn from a study of blood T cell repertoires in COVID-19. Overall study: The origin of the acute and convalescent COVID-19 samples was the United States, Italy and Spain. PBMCs, B-cell-depleted T cells, or T cells were the source of the cDNA or gDNA that made up the material.

Original analysis: Reference gene primer amplification gave nucleated cell count estimates. Sequencing used immunoSEQ multiplex PCR; TCRdb keeps in-frame clones, though not all of them. V and J calls and clone size follow that table, whereas D and trimming were derived from the DNA. The table shows about 230,000 clones, with about nine tenths occurring only once. Germline-derived CDR1 and CDR2 are SGHNT and YYREEE (reference sequence). The CDR3 runs to 16 residues. The V and J ends lost 0 bases and 1 base, in that order; junction bases with no gene match: 1. Sequenced sample: peripheral blood. This receptor was identified in a woman aged 55-70 years with acute or convalescent COVID-19. The genes are TRBV5-4 and TRBJ2-2; 9 positions match TRBD1. The CDR3 bases are TGTGCCAGCAGCTTGGCGGGACAGGGGAACACCGGGGAGCTGTTTTTT. Its translation is CASSLAGQGNTGELFF.